The sample holds many counts of the clone carrying this T cell receptor (beta chain). Its specificity is not known. These data come from a study of molecular identifiers for immune sequencing clone quantification. Study summary: Five aliquots were made in replicates from the RNA of about 20,000 or 100,000 naive CD8 cells, and four were sequenced.

Study conclusions and caveats: Highly expanded clone sizes could end up underestimated if a barcode were shared by identical TCR molecules.

CDR3 length: 14 amino acids. Trimming removed 2 bases from V and 7 bases from J, with 18 bases in between. The V gene's germline CDR1 is GTSNPN and CDR2 SVGIG (reference sequence). Previously described methods and listed TCR primers were used for bulk TCR libraries. One entry per CDR3 protein, called by TCRdb with MiXCR from the PCR reads. The repertoire includes approximately 670,000 distinct CDR3 sequences, 15% to 20% of them detected once, and under 0.95% sits in the top ten. Naive CD8 T cells were picked out by sorting for CD8+CD4-CCR7+CD45RA+. What was sequenced was naive CD8+ T cells from blood, with Jurkat cell RNA spiked in. Subset of the sample: FACS-sorted CD8+CD4-CCR7+CD45RA+ naive T cells. The gene calls are TRBV30 and TRBJ2-7, with D uncertain. This TCR derives from a human donor in good health. Some libraries in this study had Jurkat cell RNA spiked in. The CDR3 is CAWSIQFGSLEQYF. The CDR3 DNA reads as TGTGCCTGGAGTATCCAATTTGGTTCCTTAGAGCAGTACTTC.